This TCR beta chain was sequenced for a study of cytomegalovirus exposure and HLA in healthy donors. Across the whole study: Later analysis reported that the approximately 110 validation repertoires shared the platform of the roughly 670 first-cohort repertoires.

This clone is a singleton in its sample. Its antigen is unidentified. This CDR3 comprises 17 residues. V gave up 2 bases and J gave up 0 bases, with 17 bases separating them. CDR1 is SNHLY and CDR2 is FYNNEI in the germline V gene. Study outcomes and limitations: Within the 130 or so validation repertoires, first-cohort TCR clusters tended to co-occur, according to a later analysis. Rarity held for most TCR sequences, but there were some public TCRs that occurred in many donors.

Assay used: immunoSEQ multiplex PCR; TCRdb lists only in-frame clones, some missing. Altogether about 170,000 clones are present, about 90% being singletons, with the ten largest covering approximately 5%. The donors were in the approximately 130-subject validation cohort; that cohort was separate from the roughly 700-subject first cohort. This chain links TRBV2 with TRBJ2-7; weak D call: TRBD2 (6 bases). The sequence was collected from a woman in her 30s in good health and CMV-seronegative. The sample comprised PBMCs. CDR3 nucleotide sequence: TGTGCCAGCAGTGAACGTCTCCTAGCGTTGAGCTCCTACGAGCAGTACTTC. Translated: CASSERLLALSSYEQYF.